This T cell receptor beta chain was recovered during a study of T cells in Graves' hyperthyroidism and ophthalmopathy. In regard to this clonotype: The antigen is not known.

Among ophthalmopathy patients, the Clinical Activity Score reached at least 3, the NOSPECS grade reached at least 4, and duration remained under 3 months. Findings of the study overall: Most thyroid clonotypes expanded above 0.001 appeared in blood too.

RNA transcripts were the template for amplifying TCR beta CDR3 regions. HTBI primers were employed in a first-round RT-PCR of the TCR CDR3. One entry per CDR3 protein results from TCRdb running MiXCR on the multiplex PCR reads. This table has around 570,000 distinct CDR3 sequences, about 20% appearing once. V dropped 10 bases and J dropped 5 bases, with 21 bases sitting between them. CDR1 and CDR2 from the germline V gene are ENHRY and SYGVKD. The CDR3 consists of 15 residues. The rearrangement joins TRBV10-3 to TRBJ2-1; D ambiguous. The receptor was isolated from a man between 40 and 49 years old with Graves' ophthalmopathy. Material: blood. CDR3 amino acids: CATLIGVAEHNEQFF. DNA for the CDR3: TGTGCCACCCTAATTGGAGTAGCAGAGCACAATGAGCAGTTCTTC.